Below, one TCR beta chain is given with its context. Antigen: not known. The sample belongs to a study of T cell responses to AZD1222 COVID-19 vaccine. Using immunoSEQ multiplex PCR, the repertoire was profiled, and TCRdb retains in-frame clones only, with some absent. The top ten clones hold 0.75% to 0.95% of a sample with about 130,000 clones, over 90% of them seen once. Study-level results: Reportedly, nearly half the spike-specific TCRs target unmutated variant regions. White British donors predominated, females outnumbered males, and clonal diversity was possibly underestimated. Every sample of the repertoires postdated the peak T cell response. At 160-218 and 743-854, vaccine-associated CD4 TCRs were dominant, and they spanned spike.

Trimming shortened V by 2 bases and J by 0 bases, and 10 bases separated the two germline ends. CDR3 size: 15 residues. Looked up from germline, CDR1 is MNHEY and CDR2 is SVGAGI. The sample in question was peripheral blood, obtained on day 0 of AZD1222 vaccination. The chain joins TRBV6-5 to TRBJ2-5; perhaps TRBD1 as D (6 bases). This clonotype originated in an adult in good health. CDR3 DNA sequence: TGTGCCAGCAGTTACCAGGGGACGGACCAAGAGACCCAGTACTTC. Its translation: CASSYQGTDQETQYF.